This T cell receptor (beta chain) was identified in a study of tumor-infiltrating lymphocytes in localized non-small cell lung cancer. As for the study in general: Several tumor histologies, both smoking statuses, and some post-neoadjuvant chemotherapy samples were included.

Clones were read by immunoSEQ multiplex PCR, and TCRdb kept only the in-frame ones, dropping some. The sample comprises around 10,000 clones, about 78% of which are singletons, and roughly 14% rests with the top ten. Study findings and constraints: Higher tumor T cell infiltration than in uninvolved lung was supported by TCRbeta sequencing. TCR sequencing covered a subset of patients with enough tissue.

Concerning this clone: Its antigen is unknown.

Germline loops: CDR1 GTSNPN, CDR2 SVGIG (reference sequence). Trimming cost V 2 bases and J 4 bases, with 11 bases left between them. The CDR3 spans 13 residues. The source material was lung tumor tissue. This chain uses TRBV30 with TRBJ1-2; D is possibly TRBD1 (5 bases). The TCR originated in a human donor with non-small cell lung cancer. DNA for the CDR3: TGTGCCTGGAGTTTAAAGGGGAGCTATGGCTACACCTTC. It codes for CAWSLKGSYGYTF.